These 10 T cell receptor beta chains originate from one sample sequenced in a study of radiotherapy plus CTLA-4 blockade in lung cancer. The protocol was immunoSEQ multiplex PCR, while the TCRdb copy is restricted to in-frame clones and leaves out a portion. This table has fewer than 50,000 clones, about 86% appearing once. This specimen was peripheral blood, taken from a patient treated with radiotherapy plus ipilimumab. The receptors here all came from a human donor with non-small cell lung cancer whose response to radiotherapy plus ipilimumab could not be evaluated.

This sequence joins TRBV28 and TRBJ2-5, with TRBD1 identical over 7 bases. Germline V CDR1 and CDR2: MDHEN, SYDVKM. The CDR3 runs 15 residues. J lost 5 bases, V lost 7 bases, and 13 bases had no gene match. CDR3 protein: CASNRLDRQGETQYF. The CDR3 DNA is TGTGCCAGCAATCGATTGGACAGGCAAGGGGAGACCCAGTACTTC.

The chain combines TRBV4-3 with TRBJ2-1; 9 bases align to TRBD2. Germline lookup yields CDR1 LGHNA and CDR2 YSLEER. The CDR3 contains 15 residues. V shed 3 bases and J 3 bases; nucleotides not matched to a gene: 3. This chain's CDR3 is CASSQTSGRYNEQFF. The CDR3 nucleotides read TGCGCCAGCAGCCAGACTAGCGGTCGCTACAATGAGCAGTTCTTC.

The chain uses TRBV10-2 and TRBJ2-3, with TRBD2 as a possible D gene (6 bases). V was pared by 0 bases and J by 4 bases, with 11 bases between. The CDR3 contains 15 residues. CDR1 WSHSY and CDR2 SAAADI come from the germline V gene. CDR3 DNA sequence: TGCGCCAGCAGTGAGTCATGGGGACTCCCAGATACGCAGTATTTT. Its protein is CASSESWGLPDTQYF.

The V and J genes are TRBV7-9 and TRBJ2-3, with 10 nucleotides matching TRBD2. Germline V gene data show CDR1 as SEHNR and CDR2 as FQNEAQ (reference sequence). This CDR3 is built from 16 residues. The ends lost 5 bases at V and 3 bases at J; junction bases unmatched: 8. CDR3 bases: TGTGCCAGCAGCGTGGGAGTAGCGGGAGGTACAGATACGCAGTATTTT. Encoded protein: CASSVGVAGGTDTQYF.

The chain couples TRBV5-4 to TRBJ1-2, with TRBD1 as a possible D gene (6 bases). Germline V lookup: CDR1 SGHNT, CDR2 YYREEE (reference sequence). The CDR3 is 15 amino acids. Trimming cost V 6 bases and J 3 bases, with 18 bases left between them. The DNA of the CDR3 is TGTGCCAGCAAGGTGGGAACAGGGAGCGACTATGGCTACACCTTC. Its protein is CASKVGTGSDYGYTF.

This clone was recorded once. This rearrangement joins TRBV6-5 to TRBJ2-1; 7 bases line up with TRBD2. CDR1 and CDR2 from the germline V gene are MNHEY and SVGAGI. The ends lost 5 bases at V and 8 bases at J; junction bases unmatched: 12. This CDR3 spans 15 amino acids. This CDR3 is CASSPPGLAEDEQFF. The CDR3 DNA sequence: TGTGCCAGCAGTCCGCCCGGGCTAGCGGAGGATGAGCAGTTCTTC.

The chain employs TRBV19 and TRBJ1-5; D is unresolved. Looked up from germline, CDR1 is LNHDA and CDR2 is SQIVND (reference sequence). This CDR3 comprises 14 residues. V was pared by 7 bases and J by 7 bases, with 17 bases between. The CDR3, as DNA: TGTGCCAGTAATCAGCCGGCAACCAGGCAGCCCCAGCATTTT. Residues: CASNQPATRQPQHF.

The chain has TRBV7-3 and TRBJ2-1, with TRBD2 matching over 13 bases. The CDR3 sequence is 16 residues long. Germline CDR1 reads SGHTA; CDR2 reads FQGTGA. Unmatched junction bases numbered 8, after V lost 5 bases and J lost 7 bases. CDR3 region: CASSLRTSGSWNEQFF. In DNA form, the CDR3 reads TGTGCCAGCAGCCTCCGGACTAGCGGGAGTTGGAATGAGCAGTTCTTC.

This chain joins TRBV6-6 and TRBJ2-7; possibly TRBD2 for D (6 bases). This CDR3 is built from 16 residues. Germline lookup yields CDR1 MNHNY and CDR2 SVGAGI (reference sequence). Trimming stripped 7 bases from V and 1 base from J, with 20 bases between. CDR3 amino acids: CASTPDPLGRSYEQYF. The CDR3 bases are TGTGCCAGCACCCCGGACCCTCTGGGGAGGTCCTACGAGCAGTACTTC.

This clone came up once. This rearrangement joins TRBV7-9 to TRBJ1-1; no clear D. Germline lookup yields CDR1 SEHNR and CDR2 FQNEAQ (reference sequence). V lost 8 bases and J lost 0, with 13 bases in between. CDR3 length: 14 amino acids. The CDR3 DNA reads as TGTGCCAGCCTCACAGCGGGGTTGAACACTGAAGCTTTCTTT. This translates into CASLTAGLNTEAFF.